This T cell receptor beta chain was observed in a study of blood T cell repertoires in COVID-19. Overall study context: Both acute and convalescent COVID-19 samples were obtained from the United States, Italy and Spain. Nucleic acid was either cDNA or gDNA, and it came from T cells, B-cell-depleted T cells, or PBMCs.

How the authors handled the data: Reference gene primer amplification gave estimated nucleated cell counts. Assay used: immunoSEQ multiplex PCR; TCRdb lists only in-frame clones, some missing. V, J and clone size are those of that table, while D and trimming were read from the DNA. This sample carries 75,000 to 80,000 clones, just over 85% of them seen once, and the ten largest clones take under 55%. Trimming pared 0 bases from V and 6 bases from J, leaving 15 bases between. The germline gives CDR1 MNHEY, CDR2 SVGAGI. The CDR3 totals 15 residues. This receptor was taken from a human donor in a cohort sampled during active COVID-19. Material for sequencing was peripheral blood. The chain uses TRBV6-5 and TRBJ2-7; possibly TRBD2 for D (6 bases). CDR3 sequence: CASSYSSAGSTEQYF. CDR3 DNA: TGTGCCAGCAGTTACTCGAGCGCCGGGAGCACCGAGCAGTACTTC.